The T cell receptor beta chain under discussion was sequenced for a study of blood T cell repertoires in COVID-19. CDR1 and CDR2 (germline): LGHDT, YNNKEL (reference sequence). The CDR3 extends over 14 amino acids. Trimming took off 0 bases at V and 8 bases at J, with 11 bases between the two ends. Sequenced by immunoSEQ multiplex PCR; TCRdb stores in-frame clones only, minus some. The sample has roughly 250,000 clones, roughly 90% seen once. This TCR came from a man younger than 45 with acute or convalescent COVID-19. J is TRBJ2-1 and V is TRBV3-1 (or the pseudogene TRBV3-2); no clear D. What was sequenced was peripheral blood. The chain's CDR3 is CASSQDVGIDEQFF. CDR3 nucleotide sequence: TGTGCCAGCAGCCAAGATGTCGGTATAGATGAGCAGTTCTTC.